Listed below are T cell receptor beta chains from one sample, sequenced in a study of cytomegalovirus exposure and HLA in healthy donors. Repertoires were generated with immunoSEQ multiplex PCR, while TCRdb's copy carries only in-frame clones and drops some. This table holds about 41,000 clones. Sequences were obtained from PBMCs. Receptors were obtained from a man under 40 in good health and CMV-seronegative. Each CDR3 is given with its conserved first and last residue. A D gene is named only where the DNA matches it firmly.

j_call | v_call | d_call | cdr3_nt | cdr3_aa
TRBJ2-7 | TRBV7-9 | NA | TGTGCCAGCAGCATGAGTTACGAGCAGTACTTC | CASSMSYEQYF
TRBJ1-4 | TRBV7-2 | TRBD1 | TGTGCCAGCAGCTTACCAGGGGGTTTAGAAAAACTGTTTTTT | CASSLPGGLEKLFF
TRBJ2-3 | TRBV19 | TRBD2 | TGTGCCAGTAGTATCCCCCGACTAGCGGGGGGTTGGGATACGCAGTATTTT | CASSIPRLAGGWDTQYF
TRBJ2-7 | TRBV6-1 | NA | TGTGCCAGCAGTGATGGGTTTTCGGGGATCTACGAGCAGTACTTC | CASSDGFSGIYEQYF
TRBJ1-3 | TRBV27 | NA | TGTGCCAGCAGCCCGACATTCTCTGGAAACACCATATATTTT | CASSPTFSGNTIYF
TRBJ2-2 | TRBV9 | NA | TGTGCCAGCAGCGTGAGACAGATTACGACCGGGGAGCTGTTTTTT | CASSVRQITTGELFF
TRBJ2-1 | TRBV7-9 | TRBD1 | TGTGCCAGCAGCTACGAACAGGGGTACAATGAGCAGTTCTTC | CASSYEQGYNEQFF
TRBJ1-2 | TRBV7-9 | NA | TGTGCCAGCAGTCGACAGAATTTGCACTATGGCTACACCTTC | CASSRQNLHYGYTF
TRBJ2-2 | TRBV5-4 | NA | TGTGCCAGCAGCCTAAACTCCGGGGAGCTGTTTTTT | CASSLNSGELFF
TRBJ1-4 | TRBV27 | NA | TGTGCCAGCAGTCCCGGGACACTGACAACTAATGAAAAACTGTTTTTT | CASSPGTLTTNEKLFF
TRBJ2-6 | TRBV29-1 | TRBD2 | TGCAGCGTTGAAGTCCTAGATGGGAGGGGCAGTAGCTCTGGGGCCAACGTCCTGACTTTC | CSVEVLDGRGSSSGANVLTF
TRBJ1-5 | TRBV15 | NA | TGTGCCACCAGCCCAACAAATCAGCCCCAGCATTTT | CATSPTNQPQHF
TRBJ2-7 | TRBV29-1 | TRBD1 | TGCAGCGTTTCCCCACACCGGGACAGGGGGATCTACGAGCAGTACTTC | CSVSPHRDRGIYEQYF
TRBJ1-1 | TRBV5-6 | NA | TGTGCCAGCAGCTTGGCGCTGTCTAGAGGAGGCACTGAAGCTTTCTTT | CASSLALSRGGTEAFF
TRBJ2-1 | TRBV2 | TRBD2 | TGTGCCAGCAGTTTCGGACTAGCGGGAGGTCAACAGTTCTTC | CASSFGLAGGQQFF
TRBJ2-5 | TRBV5-1 | TRBD2 | TGCGCCAGCAGCCTGACTAGCGGGGGCGGGGAGACCCAGTACTTC | CASSLTSGGGETQYF
TRBJ1-5 | TRBV19 | NA | TGTGCCAGTAGTGACAGATTCCTCAATCAGCCCCAGCATTTT | CASSDRFLNQPQHF
TRBJ2-1 | TRBV10-3 | TRBD2 | TGTGCCTTCGGGAGGGAGTACAATGAGCAGTTCTTC | CAFGREYNEQFF
TRBJ1-6 | TRBV11-3 | NA | TGTGCCAGCAGCTTAGGCCAGGATAATTCACCCCTCCACTTT | CASSLGQDNSPLHF
TRBJ2-7 | TRBV19 | NA | TGTGCCAGTAGAAATCAGGGGGAGCAGTACTTC | CASRNQGEQYF
TRBJ1-5 | TRBV10-2 | NA | TGCGCCAGCAGTGAGAGGACAGTCTATCAGCCCCAGCATTTT | CASSERTVYQPQHF
TRBJ2-1 | TRBV5-6 | TRBD2 | TGTGCCAGCAGCTCCTTAGCGGGGGGGATTAGCTCCTACAATGAGCAGTTCTTC | CASSSLAGGISSYNEQFF
TRBJ2-7 | TRBV27 | TRBD1 | TGTGCCAGCAGTGCACCGGACAGGGTTCCGCCCTACGAGCAGTACTTC | CASSAPDRVPPYEQYF
TRBJ2-7 | TRBV25-1 | TRBD1 | TGTGCCAGCAGTGGAGGGACAGGAGGGCAGTACTTC | CASSGGTGGQYF
TRBJ2-7 | TRBV7-9 | NA | TGTGCCAGCAGCTTAGTGCTATCCTACGAGCAGTACTTC | CASSLVLSYEQYF
TRBJ1-4 | TRBV6-1 | NA | TGTGCCAGCAGTGACGGTCCAAGTCTCCTAGTCGACAATGAAAAACTGTTTTTT | CASSDGPSLLVDNEKLFF
TRBJ2-2 | TRBV10-3 | NA | TGTGCCATCAGACAGGACACCGGGGAGCTGTTTTTT | CAIRQDTGELFF
TRBJ2-3 | TRBV4-2 | NA | TGTGCCAGCAGTCAAGACCCCACTAGCACAGATACGCAGTATTTT | CASSQDPTSTDTQYF
TRBJ1-5 | TRBV7-2 | TRBD1 | TGTGCCAGCAGCTTAGTAGCAGGGGGTATGATGCAGCCCCAGCATTTT | CASSLVAGGMMQPQHF
TRBJ1-1 | TRBV19 | TRBD1 | TGTGCCAGTAGTTTCGGACAGGGGAACACTGAAGCTTTCTTT | CASSFGQGNTEAFF
TRBJ1-5 | TRBV7-7 | NA | TGTGCTAGCAGCCTCGCAGATCATCAGCCCCAGCATTTT | CASSLADHQPQHF
TRBJ1-5 | TRBV6-5 | NA | TGTGCCAGCAGTTCTACAGGGAACGATCAGCCCCAGCATTTT | CASSSTGNDQPQHF
TRBJ1-1 | TRBV4-3 | NA | TGCGCCAGCAGCCTAACCAGCTCCGGGGTTGAAGCTTTCTTT | CASSLTSSGVEAFF
TRBJ2-7 | TRBV5-4 | NA | TGTGCCAGCAGCTTGTGGAGTGACTACGAGCAGTACTTC | CASSLWSDYEQYF
TRBJ2-7 | TRBV18 | NA | TGTGCCAGCTCGCTAACAGGGAACGAGCAGTACTTC | CASSLTGNEQYF
TRBJ2-7 | TRBV6-5 | TRBD1 | TGTGCCAGCAGTTACGGGACAGGGGTGCGTGAGCAGTACTTC | CASSYGTGVREQYF
TRBJ1-1 | TRBV7-9 | NA | TGTGCCAGCAGCTTGCAAGGGGACACTGAAGCTTTCTTT | CASSLQGDTEAFF
TRBJ2-7 | TRBV5-4 | NA | TGTGCCAGCAGCTTAGCCGACAGTCGGAACGAGCAGTACTTC | CASSLADSRNEQYF
TRBJ2-2 | TRBV19 | TRBD1 | TGTGCCACCTCGCCGGGACAGCAACACACCGGGGAGCTGTTTTTT | CATSPGQQHTGELFF
TRBJ1-5 | TRBV6-5 | NA | TGTGCCAGCTCTTCTTGGCGGGACAATCAGCCCCAGCATTTT | CASSSWRDNQPQHF
TRBJ2-6 | TRBV6-6 | NA | TGTGCCAGCAGTCCAGCGGAGAGCTCTGGGGCCAACGTCCTGACTTTC | CASSPAESSGANVLTF
TRBJ2-7 | TRBV7-7 | NA | TGTGCCAGCAGCCCAAGCCCGTATGGACTGGGCAGCTCCTACGAGCAGTACTTC | CASSPSPYGLGSSYEQYF
TRBJ1-2 | TRBV6-1 | TRBD1 | TGTGCCAGCAGGGCCGGGACAGCCTATGGCTACACCTTC | CASRAGTAYGYTF
TRBJ2-7 | TRBV27 | NA | TGTGCCAGCAGTTTATCTACAGGGAACGAGCAGTACTTC | CASSLSTGNEQYF
TRBJ1-1 | TRBV28 | TRBD1 | TGTGCCAGCAGGTACAGGGGCGGGACTGAAGCTTTCTTT | CASRYRGGTEAFF
TRBJ2-3 | TRBV13 | TRBD2 | TGTGCCAGCAGCCCCGACGGACTAGCGGGAGGGTCCACAGATACGCAGTATTTT | CASSPDGLAGGSTDTQYF
TRBJ2-3 | TRBV10-3 | TRBD1 | TGTGCCATCAGTGAGGGACAGGGGGCCACAGATACGCAGTATTTT | CAISEGQGATDTQYF
TRBJ1-2 | TRBV19 | TRBD1 | TGTGCCAGTACCGAAGCAACAGGGGGTGGTGGCTACACCTTC | CASTEATGGGGYTF
TRBJ1-5 | TRBV6-1 | NA | TGTGCCAGCAGTGAAGCGGTCCCAGGGGACCAAATTAGCAATCAGCCCCAGCATTTT | CASSEAVPGDQISNQPQHF
TRBJ2-1 | TRBV30 | NA | TGTGCCTGTTCTCTTATCAGGGTGGTGAGCAATGAGCAGTTCTTC | CACSLIRVVSNEQFF
TRBJ2-7 | TRBV11-2 | NA | TGTGCCAGCAGAAGCGCGGTATCCGAGCAGTACTTC | CASRSAVSEQYF
TRBJ2-7 | TRBV19 | TRBD2 | TGTGCCAGTAGTCCACCAAACCTAGCGGGGGGAATCGCCTACGAGCAGTACTTC | CASSPPNLAGGIAYEQYF
TRBJ2-1 | TRBV6-1 | NA | TGTGCCAGCAGTGAAATCGGGGTTAATGAGCAGTTCTTC | CASSEIGVNEQFF
TRBJ2-1 | TRBV1 | NA | TGCACCAGCAGCCAAGATATGGGCCCCGACAATGAGCAGTTCTTC | CTSSQDMGPDNEQFF
TRBJ2-1 | TRBV5-8 | TRBD1 | TGTGCCAGCAGACTCAGGGGGCGTTGGTTCTTC | CASRLRGRWFF
TRBJ1-1 | TRBV6-5 | NA | TGTGCCAGCAGTTACTCCGTCTTGGTTGTGAGCACTGAAGCTTTCTTT | CASSYSVLVVSTEAFF
TRBJ1-2 | TRBV10-1 | TRBD1 | TGCGCCAGCAGCCTGACAGGGGTCCCTGGCTACACCTTC | CASSLTGVPGYTF
TRBJ2-7 | TRBV9 | TRBD2 | TGTGCCAGCAGCCAGTTCTGGACTAGCGGGAGATACGAGCAGTACTTC | CASSQFWTSGRYEQYF
TRBJ2-7 | TRBV9 | NA | TGTGCCAGCAGCGGCAGGGGTTTCTACGAGCAGTACTTC | CASSGRGFYEQYF